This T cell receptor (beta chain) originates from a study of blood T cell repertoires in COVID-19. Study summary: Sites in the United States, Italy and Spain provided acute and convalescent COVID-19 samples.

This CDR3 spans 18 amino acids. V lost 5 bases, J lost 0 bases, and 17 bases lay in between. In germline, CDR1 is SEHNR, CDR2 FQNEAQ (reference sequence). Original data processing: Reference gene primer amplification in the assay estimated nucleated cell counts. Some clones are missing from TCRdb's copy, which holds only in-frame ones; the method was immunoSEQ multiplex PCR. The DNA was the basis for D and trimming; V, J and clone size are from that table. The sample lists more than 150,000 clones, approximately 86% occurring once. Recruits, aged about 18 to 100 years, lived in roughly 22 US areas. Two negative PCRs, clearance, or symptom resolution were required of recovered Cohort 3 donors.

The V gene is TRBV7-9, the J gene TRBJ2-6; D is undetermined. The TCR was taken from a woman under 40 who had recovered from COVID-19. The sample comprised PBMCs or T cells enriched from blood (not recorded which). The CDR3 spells CASSGDIAFLSGANVLTF. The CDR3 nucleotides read TGTGCCAGCAGCGGTGACATCGCTTTCCTCTCTGGGGCCAACGTCCTGACTTTC. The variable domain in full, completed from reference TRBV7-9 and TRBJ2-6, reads DTGVSQNPRHKITKRGQNVTFRCDPISEHNRLYWYRQTLGQGPEFLTYFQNEAQLEKSRLLSDRFSAERPKGSFSTLEIQRTEQGDSAMYLCASSGDIAFLSGANVLTFGAGSRLTVL.